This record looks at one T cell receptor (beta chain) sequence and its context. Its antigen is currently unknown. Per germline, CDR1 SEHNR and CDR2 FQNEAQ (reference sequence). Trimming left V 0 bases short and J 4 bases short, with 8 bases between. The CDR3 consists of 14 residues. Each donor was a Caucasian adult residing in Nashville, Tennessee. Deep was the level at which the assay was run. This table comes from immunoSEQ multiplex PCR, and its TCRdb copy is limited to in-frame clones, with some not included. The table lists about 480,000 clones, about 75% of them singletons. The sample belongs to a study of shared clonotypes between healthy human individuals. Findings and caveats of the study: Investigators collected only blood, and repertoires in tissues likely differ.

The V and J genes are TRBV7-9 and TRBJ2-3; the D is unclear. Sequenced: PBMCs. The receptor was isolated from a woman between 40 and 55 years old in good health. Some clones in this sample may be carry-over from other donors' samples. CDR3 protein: CASSLAGTADTQYF. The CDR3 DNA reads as TGTGCCAGCAGCTTAGCGGGAACAGCAGATACGCAGTATTTT.